The rows below give T cell receptor beta chains drawn from one sample of a study of cytomegalovirus exposure and HLA in healthy donors. Here immunoSEQ multiplex PCR was the method, and the copy in TCRdb shows in-frame clones only, minus some. The sample carries 150,000 or so clones, about three quarters recorded once. Sequenced material: PBMCs. All receptors derive from a male donor in good health and CMV-seronegative. Both conserved end residues are part of each CDR3. D genes are given only for firm matches. The size field is filled for only some rows; it gives once, few, many or a size class.

v_gene: TRBV4-2; d_gene: TRBD2; j_gene: TRBJ2-5; abundance: once; CDR3aa: CASSQVLGTSGETQYF; CDR3nt: TGTGCCAGCAGCCAAGTTCTTGGGACTAGTGGAGAGACCCAGTACTTC
v_gene: TRBV25-1; d_gene: .; j_gene: TRBJ2-5; abundance: .; CDR3aa: CASSEPRVGETQYF; CDR3nt: TGTGCCAGCAGTGAACCCAGGGTGGGTGAGACCCAGTACTTC
v_gene: TRBV7-9; d_gene: .; j_gene: TRBJ1-6; abundance: .; CDR3aa: CSSSSLPNSPLHF; CDR3nt: TGTTCCAGCAGCTCCCTCCCCAATTCACCCCTCCACTTT
v_gene: TRBV27; d_gene: .; j_gene: TRBJ2-1; abundance: .; CDR3aa: CASSLLSDNEQFF; CDR3nt: TGTGCCAGCAGTTTACTATCCGACAATGAGCAGTTCTTC
v_gene: TRBV5-4; d_gene: .; j_gene: TRBJ2-7; abundance: .; CDR3aa: CASSLPQGPSYEQYF; CDR3nt: TGTGCCAGCAGCCTGCCCCAGGGGCCTTCCTACGAGCAGTACTTC
v_gene: TRBV12-5; d_gene: TRBD2; j_gene: TRBJ2-2; abundance: .; CDR3aa: CASGLPQLAGLPGELFF; CDR3nt: TGTGCTAGTGGTTTGCCACAACTAGCGGGACTCCCCGGGGAGCTGTTTTTT
v_gene: TRBV4-1; d_gene: .; j_gene: TRBJ2-1; abundance: few; CDR3aa: CASSPTTVADSYNEQFF; CDR3nt: TGCGCCAGCAGCCCTACGACTGTAGCGGACTCCTACAATGAGCAGTTCTTC
v_gene: TRBV30; d_gene: TRBD2; j_gene: TRBJ2-1; abundance: .; CDR3aa: CASSSGSSYNEQFF; CDR3nt: TGTGCCTCCTCTAGCGGGAGCTCCTACAATGAGCAGTTCTTC
v_gene: TRBV5-5; d_gene: .; j_gene: TRBJ1-2; abundance: .; CDR3aa: CASSSQFNSANYGYTF; CDR3nt: TGTGCCAGCAGCTCCCAGTTTAACAGTGCTAACTATGGCTACACCTTC
v_gene: TRBV19; d_gene: .; j_gene: TRBJ1-1; abundance: .; CDR3aa: CASRSGGPEAFF; CDR3nt: TGTGCCAGTAGGTCCGGGGGGCCTGAAGCTTTCTTT
v_gene: TRBV5-1; d_gene: TRBD1; j_gene: TRBJ1-1; abundance: .; CDR3aa: CASNRDREYRGDTEAFF; CDR3nt: TGCGCCAGCAACAGGGACAGGGAATATCGTGGGGACACTGAAGCTTTCTTT
v_gene: TRBV5-1; d_gene: TRBD1; j_gene: TRBJ2-7; abundance: .; CDR3aa: CASSLNARPGQGILKGTYEQYF; CDR3nt: TGCGCCAGCAGCTTGAATGCACGACCGGGACAGGGAATCCTTAAGGGAACTTACGAGCAGTACTTC
v_gene: TRBV7-2; d_gene: TRBD1; j_gene: TRBJ1-1; abundance: .; CDR3aa: CASSYTGGDGEAFF; CDR3nt: TGTGCCAGCAGCTACACAGGGGGCGACGGTGAAGCTTTCTTT
v_gene: TRBV6-5; d_gene: .; j_gene: TRBJ2-1; abundance: few; CDR3aa: CASSYSNPGDQFF; CDR3nt: TGTGCCAGCAGTTACTCGAATCCGGGGGATCAGTTCTTC
v_gene: TRBV4-2; d_gene: .; j_gene: TRBJ2-1; abundance: .; CDR3aa: CASSPQISDEQFF; CDR3nt: TGTGCCAGCAGCCCCCAGATCTCCGATGAGCAGTTCTTC
v_gene: TRBV5-1; d_gene: TRBD2; j_gene: TRBJ2-1; abundance: .; CDR3aa: CASSWNGGGIYNEQFF; CDR3nt: TGCGCCAGCAGCTGGAACGGCGGGGGGATATACAATGAGCAGTTCTTC
v_gene: TRBV5-1; d_gene: .; j_gene: TRBJ1-3; abundance: .; CDR3aa: CASRTGEGNTIYF; CDR3nt: TGCGCCAGCAGGACAGGAGAAGGAAACACCATATATTTT
v_gene: TRBV27; d_gene: TRBD2; j_gene: TRBJ2-7; abundance: .; CDR3aa: CASSLSSGSSYEQYF; CDR3nt: TGTGCCAGCAGCCTATCTAGCGGGAGCTCCTACGAGCAGTACTTC
v_gene: TRBV6-5; d_gene: TRBD2; j_gene: TRBJ2-7; abundance: .; CDR3aa: CASSYSLAEVYEQYF; CDR3nt: TGTGCCAGCAGTTACTCCCTAGCGGAGGTCTACGAGCAGTACTTC
v_gene: TRBV21-1; d_gene: .; j_gene: TRBJ1-5; abundance: once; CDR3aa: CASSTCQPQHF; CDR3nt: TGTGCCAGCAGCACCTGTCAGCCCCAGCATTTT
v_gene: TRBV6-5; d_gene: .; j_gene: TRBJ1-3; abundance: .; CDR3aa: CASRPRGDTGNTIYF; CDR3nt: TGTGCCAGCAGACCTCGGGGAGATACTGGAAACACCATATATTTT
v_gene: TRBV18; d_gene: .; j_gene: TRBJ2-2; abundance: few; CDR3aa: CASSPPVSGMAGELFF; CDR3nt: TGTGCCAGCTCACCACCTGTCTCAGGGATGGCCGGGGAGCTGTTTTTT
v_gene: TRBV18; d_gene: .; j_gene: TRBJ2-1; abundance: .; CDR3aa: CASSPRRSSYNEQFF; CDR3nt: TGTGCCAGCTCACCAAGAAGGAGCTCCTACAATGAGCAGTTCTTC
v_gene: TRBV7-9; d_gene: TRBD2; j_gene: TRBJ2-7; abundance: .; CDR3aa: CASSYQRGALSYEQYF; CDR3nt: TGTGCCAGCAGCTATCAGCGGGGGGCCCTCTCCTACGAGCAGTACTTC
v_gene: TRBV19; d_gene: .; j_gene: TRBJ2-7; abundance: .; CDR3aa: CASSIGQGRATYEQYF; CDR3nt: TGTGCCAGTAGTATAGGCCAGGGCAGGGCGACCTACGAGCAGTACTTC
v_gene: TRBV10-3; d_gene: TRBD1; j_gene: TRBJ1-2; abundance: .; CDR3aa: CAIRINPGTGGRTLGYGYTF; CDR3nt: TGTGCCATCAGAATAAATCCCGGGACAGGGGGCCGAACCCTAGGCTATGGCTACACCTTC
v_gene: TRBV6-6; d_gene: TRBD1; j_gene: TRBJ1-3; abundance: few; CDR3aa: CASSRGQGVGNTIYF; CDR3nt: TGTGCCAGCAGCCGGGGACAGGGGGTAGGAAACACCATATATTTT
v_gene: TRBV16; d_gene: .; j_gene: TRBJ1-1; abundance: .; CDR3aa: CASSQYLDSEAFF; CDR3nt: TGTGCCAGCAGCCAATATCTTGACAGTGAAGCTTTCTTT
v_gene: TRBV12-5; d_gene: .; j_gene: TRBJ2-7; abundance: .; CDR3aa: CASGSSRVGGAYEQYF; CDR3nt: TGTGCTAGTGGCTCTTCTCGAGTAGGGGGAGCCTACGAGCAGTACTTC
v_gene: TRBV5-1; d_gene: TRBD2; j_gene: TRBJ2-7; abundance: .; CDR3aa: CASSLSLAGAAYEQYF; CDR3nt: TGCGCCAGCAGCTTGAGTCTAGCGGGAGCCGCCTACGAGCAGTACTTC
v_gene: TRBV7-9; d_gene: TRBD1; j_gene: TRBJ2-3; abundance: few; CDR3aa: CASSLEGQGIDTQYF; CDR3nt: TGTGCCAGCAGCTTAGAGGGACAGGGTATAGATACGCAGTATTTT
v_gene: TRBV18; d_gene: TRBD1; j_gene: TRBJ2-7; abundance: .; CDR3aa: CASSQSRDRDYEQYF; CDR3nt: TGTGCCAGCTCACAAAGCCGGGACAGGGACTACGAGCAGTACTTC
v_gene: TRBV10-1; d_gene: TRBD2; j_gene: TRBJ2-7; abundance: .; CDR3aa: CASSHPGGEGTEQYF; CDR3nt: TGCGCCAGCTCCCACCCGGGGGGTGAGGGAACGGAGCAGTACTTC
v_gene: TRBV6-5; d_gene: .; j_gene: TRBJ1-1; abundance: few; CDR3aa: CASSLRGTEAFF; CDR3nt: TGTGCCAGCAGTTTGCGGGGCACTGAAGCTTTCTTT
v_gene: TRBV7-2; d_gene: TRBD1; j_gene: TRBJ1-2; abundance: .; CDR3aa: CASIRDRANYGYTF; CDR3nt: TGTGCCAGCATACGCGACAGGGCTAACTATGGCTACACCTTC
v_gene: TRBV19; d_gene: TRBD2; j_gene: TRBJ2-2; abundance: .; CDR3aa: CASSRTSDSGELFF; CDR3nt: TGTGCCAGTAGCCGGACTAGCGATAGCGGGGAGCTGTTTTTT
v_gene: TRBV28; d_gene: .; j_gene: TRBJ1-5; abundance: .; CDR3aa: CASSSQGLGNQPQHF; CDR3nt: TGTGCCAGCAGTTCGCAGGGTTTGGGCAATCAGCCCCAGCATTTT
v_gene: TRBV11-2; d_gene: .; j_gene: TRBJ2-7; abundance: few; CDR3aa: CASRPVARGYEQYF; CDR3nt: TGTGCCAGCAGACCCGTTGCGAGAGGCTACGAGCAGTACTTC
v_gene: TRBV12-5; d_gene: TRBD1; j_gene: TRBJ2-5; abundance: .; CDR3aa: CASGLGQGRQETQYF; CDR3nt: TGTGCTAGTGGTTTGGGACAGGGCCGCCAAGAGACCCAGTACTTC
v_gene: TRBV27; d_gene: .; j_gene: TRBJ2-3; abundance: .; CDR3aa: CASSFGQGSTDTQYF; CDR3nt: TGTGCCAGCAGTTTCGGTCAGGGGTCCACAGATACGCAGTATTTT
v_gene: TRBV4-3; d_gene: TRBD2; j_gene: TRBJ2-3; abundance: .; CDR3aa: CASSQDSGGADTQYF; CDR3nt: TGCGCCAGCAGCCAAGATAGCGGGGGGGCCGATACGCAGTATTTT
v_gene: TRBV7-3; d_gene: .; j_gene: TRBJ2-1; abundance: .; CDR3aa: CASSLTEAISYNEQFF; CDR3nt: TGTGCCAGCAGCTTGACCGAGGCCATCTCCTACAATGAGCAGTTCTTC
v_gene: TRBV7-6; d_gene: .; j_gene: TRBJ2-7; abundance: once; CDR3aa: CASSLDDLYEQYF; CDR3nt: TGTGCCAGCAGCTTAGATGACTTATACGAGCAGTACTTC
v_gene: TRBV7-6; d_gene: TRBD1; j_gene: TRBJ2-3; abundance: few; CDR3aa: CASSRNRQGANTQYF; CDR3nt: TGTGCCAGCAGCCGGAATAGGCAGGGGGCAAATACGCAGTATTTT
v_gene: TRBV6-1; d_gene: TRBD2; j_gene: TRBJ2-5; abundance: .; CDR3aa: CASRRGGAETQYF; CDR3nt: TGTGCCAGCAGGCGCGGGGGGGCGGAGACCCAGTACTTC
v_gene: TRBV4-2; d_gene: TRBD2; j_gene: TRBJ2-3; abundance: few; CDR3aa: CASSQRGSGGTDTQYF; CDR3nt: TGTGCCAGCAGCCAGAGGGGTAGCGGGGGTACGGATACGCAGTATTTT
v_gene: TRBV7-9; d_gene: .; j_gene: TRBJ1-1; abundance: .; CDR3aa: CSSSWGGLNTEAFF; CDR3nt: TGTTCCAGCAGCTGGGGGGGGCTGAACACTGAAGCTTTCTTT
v_gene: TRBV4-2; d_gene: .; j_gene: TRBJ2-5; abundance: .; CDR3aa: CASSQVSRVIQETQYF; CDR3nt: TGTGCCAGCAGCCAAGTAAGCAGGGTGATCCAAGAGACCCAGTACTTC
v_gene: TRBV10-2; d_gene: TRBD1; j_gene: TRBJ2-4; abundance: few; CDR3aa: CASSPTGPNIQYF; CDR3nt: TGCGCCAGCAGTCCGACAGGGCCAAACATTCAGTACTTC
v_gene: TRBV5-6; d_gene: TRBD1; j_gene: TRBJ2-4; abundance: few; CDR3aa: CASSLEPGTENIQYF; CDR3nt: TGTGCCAGCAGCTTGGAGCCCGGGACAGAAAACATTCAGTACTTC
v_gene: TRBV6-5; d_gene: .; j_gene: TRBJ1-1; abundance: .; CDR3aa: CASRLRDTLNGAFF; CDR3nt: TGTGCCAGCAGACTTCGGGACACCCTTAACGGAGCTTTCTTT
v_gene: TRBV7-9; d_gene: TRBD2; j_gene: TRBJ2-2; abundance: few; CDR3aa: CASIPSGGKNTGELFF; CDR3nt: TGTGCCAGCATACCGAGCGGGGGGAAAAACACCGGGGAGCTGTTTTTT
v_gene: TRBV5-4; d_gene: .; j_gene: TRBJ1-2; abundance: .; CDR3aa: CASSSRGTYGYTF; CDR3nt: TGTGCCAGCAGTTCCAGGGGTACCTATGGCTACACCTTC
v_gene: TRBV21-1; d_gene: .; j_gene: TRBJ1-2; abundance: .; CDR3aa: CASSPMTSLNYGYTF; CDR3nt: TGTGCCAGCAGCCCTATGACAAGCCTTAACTATGGCTACACCTTC
v_gene: TRBV5-1; d_gene: .; j_gene: TRBJ2-2; abundance: .; CDR3aa: CASSLVSAPVRGSGELFF; CDR3nt: TGCGCCAGCAGCTTGGTATCCGCGCCGGTCAGAGGTAGCGGGGAGCTGTTTTTT
v_gene: TRBV18; d_gene: .; j_gene: TRBJ1-5; abundance: few; CDR3aa: CASSLTKQGNQPQHF; CDR3nt: TGTGCCAGCTCGCTAACTAAACAGGGCAATCAGCCCCAGCATTTT
v_gene: TRBV5-1; d_gene: .; j_gene: TRBJ2-7; abundance: few; CDR3aa: CASGGQPSYEQYF; CDR3nt: TGCGCCAGCGGCGGGCAACCCTCCTACGAGCAGTACTTC
v_gene: TRBV7-2; d_gene: TRBD1; j_gene: TRBJ1-2; abundance: .; CDR3aa: CASSLGDRDSYGYTF; CDR3nt: TGTGCCAGCAGCTTAGGGGACAGGGACTCCTATGGCTACACCTTC